Listed here are 29 T cell receptor beta chains from one sample, sequenced in a study of identifying expanded T cells in peripheral blood. Measured with immunoSEQ multiplex PCR; TCRdb has only the in-frame clones, and not every one. The repertoire holds 95,000 to 150,000 clones, with around four fifths as singletons. The material sequenced was blood. The receptors were sampled from a person aged 18-70 years in good health.

The CDR3 spells CASSLVPETGELFF. Written as DNA, the CDR3 is TGTGCCAGCAGCTTAGTTCCCGAGACCGGGGAGCTGTTTTTT. The chain recombines TRBV7-7 with TRBJ2-2; D gene ambiguous. Trimming pared 1 base from V and 5 bases from J, leaving 8 bases between. Germline lookup yields CDR1 SSHAT and CDR2 FNYEAQ (reference sequence). This CDR3 comprises 14 residues. Filled out from reference TRBV7-7 and TRBJ2-2, the complete variable domain reads GAGVSQSPRYKVTKRGQDVTLRCDPISSHATLYWYQQALGQGPEFLTYFNYEAQPDKSGLPSDRFSAERPEGSISTLTIQRTEQRDSAMYRCASSLVPETGELFFGEGSRLTVL.

Written as DNA, the CDR3 is TGTGCCAGCAGCTTCGGCCGCACCGGGGAGCTGTTTTTT. It specifies CASSFGRTGELFF. The chain carries TRBV7-2 and TRBJ2-2; D is unclear. This CDR3 has 13 amino acids. The ends were cut back, 3 bases at V and 4 bases at J, with 6 bases in the middle. Germline V gives CDR1 SGHTA, CDR2 FQGNSA.

This chain joins TRBV6-1 and TRBJ1-2, with D uncertain. Trimming cost V 5 bases and J 3 bases, with 13 bases left between them. Germline assignment: CDR1 MNHNS and CDR2 SASEGT. CDR3 length: 14 amino acids. The CDR3: CASSHLRADYGYTF. CDR3 coding DNA: TGTGCCAGCAGTCACCTTCGGGCCGACTATGGCTACACCTTC.

CDR3 protein: CASSLVGTGYGYTF. CDR3 coding DNA: TGTGCCAGCAGCTTAGTGGGGACGGGCTATGGCTACACCTTC. The chain uses TRBV7-2 and TRBJ1-2; the D gene is possibly TRBD1 (5 bases). The V end was cut by 1 base, the J end by 4 bases, with 10 bases between. CDR3 length: 14 residues. Germline loops: CDR1 SGHTA, CDR2 FQGNSA.

The chain uses TRBV5-1 and TRBJ2-1, with 8 nucleotides matching TRBD1. Germline V gene lookup returns CDR1 SGHRS and CDR2 YFSETQ. The trim removed 0 bases at V and 13 bases at J, leaving 6 bases unmatched. The CDR3 consists of 13 residues. The CDR3 nucleotides read TGCGCCAGCAGCTTGGGACAGGGGAAGTCCCAGTTCTTC. Translating gives CASSLGQGKSQFF.

V gene TRBV7-2 combines with J gene TRBJ1-2, with unresolved D. The CDR3 covers 15 residues. V lost 7 bases, J lost 1 base, and 16 bases lay in between. Germline CDR1 SGHTA, CDR2 FQGNSA. CDR3 bases: TGTGCCAGCATCATCAGCTGGGCCCGTAACTATGGCTACACCTTC. Translating it yields CASIISWARNYGYTF.

V is TRBV6-6 and J is TRBJ2-7, with D possibly being TRBD2 (5 bases). Germline V lookup: CDR1 MNHNY, CDR2 SVGAGI (reference sequence). The CDR3 extends over 14 amino acids. V lost 0 bases and J 7 bases, leaving 13 bases between the germline ends. For the CDR3, the DNA is TGTGCCAGCAGTTACTCTTCCCGGACTGATGAGCAGTACTTC. As protein: CASSYSSRTDEQYF.

J is TRBJ1-2 and V is TRBV7-9, with no clear D. The CDR3 runs to 14 residues. Germline loops: CDR1 SEHNR, CDR2 FQNEAQ (reference sequence). V was trimmed by 0 bases and J by 8 bases, leaving 13 bases between them. The CDR3 protein is CASSLAVTGEGYTF. The CDR3 region has the DNA TGTGCCAGCAGCTTAGCGGTTACTGGAGAGGGCTACACCTTC. Using reference TRBV7-9 and TRBJ1-2 for the parts outside the CDR3, the full variable domain is DTGVSQNPRHKITKRGQNVTFRCDPISEHNRLYWYRQTLGQGPEFLTYFQNEAQLEKSRLLSDRFSAERPKGSFSTLEIQRTEQGDSAMYLCASSLAVTGEGYTFGSGTRLTVV.

DNA of the CDR3: TGTGCCAGCAGTTCAGGACTCCGGGCAATCCAGACTGAAGCTTTCTTT. Translating gives CASSSGLRAIQTEAFF. The chain combines TRBV5-4 with TRBJ1-1; D remains ambiguous. Germline V gene sequence: CDR1 SGHNT, CDR2 YYREEE (reference sequence). V was pared by 5 bases and J by 5 bases, with 22 bases between. The CDR3 covers 16 residues.

The V call is TRBV7-2, the J call TRBJ2-7; TRBD1 matches 7 bases. Trimming took 4 bases from V and 3 from J; bases not matched to a gene: 15. CDR3 size: 17 residues. From germline, CDR1 is SGHTA and CDR2 FQGNSA. The CDR3 sequence: CASSSLTPGQKSYEQYF. Written as DNA, the CDR3 is TGTGCCAGCAGCTCATTGACGCCGGGACAGAAAAGCTACGAGCAGTACTTC.

The chain employs TRBV2 and TRBJ1-1, with TRBD1 as a possible D gene (5 bases). Trimming took off 7 bases at V and 5 bases at J, with 17 bases between the two ends. The germline V gene has CDR1 SNHLY and CDR2 FYNNEI. CDR3 length: 14 residues. CDR3 DNA: TGTGCCAGCACGAAGACCGGGACTGATACTGAAGCTTTCTTT. Protein sequence: CASTKTGTDTEAFF.

The chain links TRBV7-6 to TRBJ2-7; 8 bases match TRBD1. The V segment lost 3 bases and the J segment 6 bases; nucleotides outside the gene matches: 7. This CDR3 contains 14 residues. Germline V gives CDR1 SGHVS, CDR2 FNYEAQ. In DNA form, the CDR3 reads TGTGCCAGCAGCTTTGGGACAGGCGGACCCGAGCAGTACTTC. Translation gives CASSFGTGGPEQYF.

Comments on this clone: One end of the junction is discordant with germline, which a read error may explain. The rearrangement uses TRBV29-1 and TRBJ1-1; TRBD1 might be the D (6 bases). Germline V gives CDR1 SQVTM, CDR2 ANQGSEA. The CDR3 runs to 13 residues. In DNA, the CDR3 is TGCAGCGCTGAAACAGGGTTGAACACTGAAGCTTTCTTT. This codes for CSAETGLNTEAFF.

V is TRBV5-6 and J is TRBJ2-3; 8 bases fit TRBD2. The germline V gene has CDR1 SGHDT and CDR2 YYEEEE. This CDR3 is built from 14 residues. V gave up 4 bases and J gave up 3 bases; unmatched junction bases: 4. For the CDR3, the DNA is TGTGCCAGCAGCCCCCGGGGGGGGACAGATACGCAGTATTTT. Translated, it gives CASSPRGGTDTQYF.

This clone was observed a single time. The gene calls are TRBV30 and TRBJ1-1; 7 bases line up with TRBD1. V lost 3 bases to trimming and J lost 4 bases; unmatched junction nucleotides: 8. Germline CDR1 reads GTSNPN; CDR2 reads SVGIG (reference sequence). CDR3 length: 14 residues. CDR3 residues: CAWRPGGRGTEAFF. The CDR3 bases are TGTGCCTGGAGGCCAGGGGGTCGGGGCACTGAAGCTTTCTTT.

The rearrangement joins TRBV6-1 to TRBJ2-5, with D perhaps TRBD1 (6 bases). V gave up 7 bases and J gave up 4 bases, with 10 bases separating them. The germline V gene has CDR1 MNHNS and CDR2 SASEGT. This CDR3 has 12 residues. The CDR3 DNA follows: TGTGCCAGCAAAGGGACACTAGAGACCCAGTACTTC. It translates to CASKGTLETQYF.

V and J are TRBV18 and TRBJ2-7; D might be TRBD1 (8 bases). V was trimmed by 5 bases and J by 4 bases, leaving 18 bases between them. Germline values: CDR1 KGHSH, CDR2 LQKENI. The CDR3 covers 15 residues. The CDR3 is CASSYTTGGGYEQYF. Written as DNA, the CDR3 is TGTGCCAGCTCATATACCACAGGGGGGGGATACGAGCAGTACTTC.

The genes are TRBV12-5 and TRBJ2-2; the D gene is possibly TRBD1 (6 bases). Trimming shortened V by 2 bases and J by 3 bases, and 13 bases separated the two germline ends. This CDR3 has 16 amino acids. The germline V gene encodes CDR1 LGHNT and CDR2 FRNRAP. The CDR3 reads CASGLPGTSYTGELFF. The CDR3 DNA is TGTGCTAGTGGTTTGCCCGGGACATCATACACCGGGGAGCTGTTTTTT.

The chain combines TRBV6-1 with TRBJ2-7, with 10 bases matching TRBD1. This CDR3 region has 14 residues. J gave up 3 bases and V 6 bases, and 5 bases lay outside the gene matches. Per germline, CDR1 MNHNS and CDR2 SASEGT. The DNA for the CDR3 is TGTGCCAGCAGGTTCGGGACAGGGGACTACGAGCAGTACTTC. This gives the protein CASRFGTGDYEQYF.

V gene TRBV2 combines with J gene TRBJ2-1; D possibly corresponds to TRBD2 (5 bases). Deletions cut 5 bases from V and 0 bases from J, with 11 bases between. Germline CDR1 and CDR2: SNHLY and FYNNEI. This CDR3 is built from 15 residues. CDR3 sequence: CASSSSGSSYNEQFF. The CDR3 nucleotides are TGTGCCAGCAGTTCGAGCGGCAGCTCCTACAATGAGCAGTTCTTC.

V is TRBV19 and J is TRBJ2-5; D perhaps matches TRBD2 (6 bases). The CDR3 has 15 residues. V shed 3 bases and J shed 2 bases, with 13 bases lying between them. Germline loops: CDR1 LNHDA, CDR2 SQIVND (reference sequence). This CDR3 is CASSIYLASQETQYF. The DNA for the CDR3 is TGTGCCAGTAGTATCTATCTAGCGTCACAAGAGACCCAGTACTTC.

The rearrangement joins TRBV6-5 to TRBJ1-3; 9 nucleotides match TRBD1. There are 14 residues in the CDR3. The ends lost 8 bases at V and 3 bases at J; junction bases unmatched: 5. Germline V gene lookup returns CDR1 MNHEY and CDR2 SVGAGI. This chain's CDR3 is CASRNRGLGNTIYF. CDR3 bases: TGTGCCAGCCGAAACAGGGGGCTTGGAAACACCATATATTTT.

V and J are TRBV5-4 and TRBJ1-6; no definite D call. Trimming took 0 bases from V and 3 from J, leaving 10 bases between them. CDR1 and CDR2 from the germline V gene are SGHNT and YYREEE (reference sequence). The CDR3 has 16 residues. CDR3 sequence: CASSLGFPDYNSPLHF. Here the CDR3 DNA reads TGTGCCAGCAGCTTGGGTTTTCCGGACTATAATTCACCCCTCCACTTT.

This clone was detected a few times. The chain couples TRBV4-3 to TRBJ2-6; D might be TRBD1 or TRBD2, each matching 5 bases. The CDR3 has 17 residues. Germline loops: CDR1 LGHNA, CDR2 YSLEER. V was trimmed by 0 bases and J by 2 bases, leaving 11 bases between them. The CDR3 nucleotides read TGCGCCAGCAGCCAAGACGGGGCAGGGACTGGGGCCAACGTCCTGACTTTC. It encodes CASSQDGAGTGANVLTF.

The V call is TRBV2, the J call TRBJ1-1; D may be TRBD1 (6 bases). This CDR3 region has 11 residues. Per germline, CDR1 SNHLY and CDR2 FYNNEI. Trimming took off 11 bases at V and 8 bases at J, with 15 bases between the two ends. CDR3 bases: TGTGCCCCCGGTGCAGGGGAGGAAGCTTTCTTT. The encoded protein is CAPGAGEEAFF.

CDR3 sequence reads: CASSSGQGGVDQPQHF. The CDR3 DNA follows: TGTGCCAGTAGTAGTGGCCAAGGCGGTGTGGATCAGCCCCAGCATTTT. The chain carries TRBV19 and TRBJ1-5, with D uncertain. CDR3 length: 16 residues. Trimming took off 4 bases at V and 5 bases at J, with 18 bases between the two ends. Germline assignment: CDR1 LNHDA and CDR2 SQIVND (reference sequence).

This clone was counted once. This chain uses TRBV7-9 with TRBJ2-1; 9 bases are shared with TRBD2. The CDR3 totals 15 residues. Trimming cost V 1 base and J 6 bases; bases outside gene matches: 4. Germline V gene data show CDR1 as SEHNR and CDR2 as FQNEAQ (reference sequence). The CDR3 DNA is TGTGCCAGCAGCTTAGTCGATAGCGGGAGCAATGAGCAGTTCTTC. The encoded protein is CASSLVDSGSNEQFF.

The V and J genes are TRBV6-6 and TRBJ2-3; TRBD2 agrees at 10 bases. Germline CDR1 reads MNHNY; CDR2 reads SVGAGI (reference sequence). The CDR3 consists of 12 residues. The J segment lost 8 bases and the V segment lost 6 bases, leaving 2 bases of the junction unmatched. The CDR3 DNA reads as TGTGCCAGCAGGAGACTAGCGGGTACGCAGTATTTT. Its protein product is CASRRLAGTQYF.

V and J are TRBV11-3 and TRBJ2-7, with TRBD1 matching 7 bases. The germline gives CDR1 SGHNT, CDR2 YENEEA. Trimming removed 1 base from V and 2 bases from J; junction bases left unmatched: 8. The CDR3 has 16 residues. The CDR3 DNA reads as TGTGCCAGCAGCTTAGCCGGAGACAGGGCCCCCTACGAGCAGTACTTC. It yields the protein CASSLAGDRAPYEQYF. The full variable domain, with the rest looked up from reference TRBV11-3 and TRBJ2-7, is EAGVVQSPRYKIIEKKQPVAFWCNPISGHNTLYWYLQNLGQGPELLIRYENEEAVDDSQLPKDRFSAERLKGVDSTLKIQPAELGDSAVYLCASSLAGDRAPYEQYFGPGTRLTVT.